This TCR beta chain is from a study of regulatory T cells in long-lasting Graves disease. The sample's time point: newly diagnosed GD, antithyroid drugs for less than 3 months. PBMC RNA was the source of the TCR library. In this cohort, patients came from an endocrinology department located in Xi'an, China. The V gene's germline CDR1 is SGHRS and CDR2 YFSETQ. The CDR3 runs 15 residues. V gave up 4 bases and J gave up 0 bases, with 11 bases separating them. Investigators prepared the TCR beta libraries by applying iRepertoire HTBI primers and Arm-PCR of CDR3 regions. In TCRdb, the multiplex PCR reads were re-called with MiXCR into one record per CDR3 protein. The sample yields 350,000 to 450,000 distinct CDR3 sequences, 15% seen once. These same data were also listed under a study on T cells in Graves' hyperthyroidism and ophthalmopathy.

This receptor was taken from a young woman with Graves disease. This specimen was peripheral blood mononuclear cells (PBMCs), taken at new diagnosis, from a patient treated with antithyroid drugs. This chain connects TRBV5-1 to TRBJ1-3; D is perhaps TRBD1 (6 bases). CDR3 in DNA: TGCGCCAGCAGCGCAGGGGTTTACTCTGGAAACACCATATATTTT. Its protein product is CASSAGVYSGNTIYF.